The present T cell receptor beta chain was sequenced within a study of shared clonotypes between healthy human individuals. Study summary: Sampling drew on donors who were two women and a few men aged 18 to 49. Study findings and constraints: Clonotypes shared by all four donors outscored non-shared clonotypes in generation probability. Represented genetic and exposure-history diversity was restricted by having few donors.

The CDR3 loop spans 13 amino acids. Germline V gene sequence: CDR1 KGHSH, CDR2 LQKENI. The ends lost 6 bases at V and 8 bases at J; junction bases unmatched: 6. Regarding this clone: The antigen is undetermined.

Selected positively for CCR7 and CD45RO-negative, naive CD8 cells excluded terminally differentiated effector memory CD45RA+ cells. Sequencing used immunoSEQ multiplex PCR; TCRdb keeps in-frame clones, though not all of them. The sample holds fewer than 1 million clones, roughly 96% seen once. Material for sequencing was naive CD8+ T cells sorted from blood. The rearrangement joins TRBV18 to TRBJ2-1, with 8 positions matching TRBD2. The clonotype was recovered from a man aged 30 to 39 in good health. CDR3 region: CASSVSGNHEQFF. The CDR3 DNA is TGTGCCAGCTCTGTTAGCGGGAACCATGAGCAGTTCTTC.